The present T cell receptor (beta chain) was sequenced within a study of shared clonotypes between healthy human individuals. Sequencing was performed with immunoSEQ multiplex PCR; in TCRdb, only in-frame clones are kept and a portion is missing. The table lists 2 million or so clones, about 95% of them singletons. This clone has only one observation. Germline values: CDR1 GTSNPN, CDR2 SVGIG (reference sequence). V lost 5 bases to trimming and J lost 3 bases, with 8 bases between them. The CDR3 totals 12 residues. CD45RO-negative, CCR7-positively selected cells formed the naive CD8 fraction, excluding terminally differentiated effector memory CD45RA+ cells.

The chain carries TRBV30 and TRBJ2-1; no clear D gene. This clonotype was obtained from a man aged 18 to 35 in good health. Source material: naive CD8+ T cells sorted from blood. CDR3 DNA sequence: TGTGCCTGGTTAAGTCTCTACAATGAGCAGTTCTTC. Encoded protein: CAWLSLYNEQFF.